This TCR beta chain stems from a study of T cells in tuberculosis. The sample holds one count of this clone. Generated by immunoSEQ multiplex PCR, the TCRdb table keeps only in-frame clones and is missing some. Among around 33,000 clones listed, 85% to 95% were seen once. CDR1 is SEHNR, CDR2 FQNEAQ, per germline (reference sequence). This CDR3 region has 16 residues. Trimming shortened V by 4 bases and J by 0 bases, and 12 bases separated the two germline ends. This TCR came from a donor aged 5 to 30 with latent tuberculosis or without tuberculosis infection. Some clones in this sample may be carry-over from other donors' samples. The material sequenced was PBMCs. The V call is TRBV7-9, the J call TRBJ1-4; a possible D gene is TRBD1 (6 bases). Here the CDR3 reads CASSSPTGATNEKLFF. The CDR3 DNA follows: TGTGCCAGCAGCTCCCCGACAGGCGCAACTAATGAAAAACTGTTTTTT.